Shown below are 6 T cell receptor beta chains from a single sample sequenced in a study of Ad26.COV2.S vaccination and SARS-CoV-2 variants. The treatment: about 20 received Ad26.COV2.S at low or high dose, single or two shots; about 5 received placebo; per-sample allocation not given. It was on day 63 after the first vaccine or placebo injection that samples were taken. TCRdb's table, derived via immunoSEQ multiplex PCR, lists solely in-frame clones and lacks some. The sample records 400,000 to 450,000 clones, over 75% being singletons. This sample comprised peripheral blood, obtained in a trial of Ad26.COV2.S vaccine versus placebo. Receptors originate from a person between 18 and 59 years old who received the Ad26.COV2.S COVID-19 vaccine or a placebo.

The chain joins TRBV6-5 to TRBJ2-1; no definite D call. The CDR3 consists of 14 residues. The germline V and J ends were trimmed by 8 bases and 10 bases, with 21 bases remaining between them. CDR1 is MNHEY and CDR2 is SVGAGI in the germline V gene. CDR3 nucleotides: TGTGCCAGCCCTCGGGTAGTTGGTTTGGGGGAGCAGTTCTTC. Its protein is CASPRVVGLGEQFF.

The chain has TRBV5-1 and TRBJ1-1; 7 positions match TRBD1. V shed 3 bases, J shed 4 bases, and the junction held 9 bases outside the gene matches. The germline CDR1 and CDR2 sequences are SGHRS and YFSETQ. This CDR3 spans 15 amino acids. CDR3 sequence reads: CASSYSTGVFTEAFF. The CDR3 region has the DNA TGCGCCAGCAGCTACTCAACAGGGGTGTTCACTGAAGCTTTCTTT.

In this sample, this clone turned up once. The chain combines TRBV24-1 with TRBJ2-1, with no clear D. Per germline, CDR1 KGHDR and CDR2 SFDVKD. The CDR3 contains 19 residues. V shed 7 bases and J shed 0 bases, with 24 bases lying between them. DNA for the CDR3: TGTGCCACCAGACCAACCCCTGGGGTAGCCGGAGACTCCTACAATGAGCAGTTCTTC. Encoded protein: CATRPTPGVAGDSYNEQFF.

V and J are TRBV15 and TRBJ2-2; 9 bases match TRBD2. The V segment lost 4 bases and the J segment 5 bases; nucleotides outside the gene matches: 5. CDR1 and CDR2 from the germline V gene are LNHNV and YYDKDF (reference sequence). This CDR3 region has 15 residues. Here the CDR3 DNA reads TGTGCCACCAGCAAAGGGCTAGCGGGAACCGGGGAGCTGTTTTTT. Residues: CATSKGLAGTGELFF.

The chain combines TRBV7-2 with TRBJ1-2; TRBD1 might be the D (6 bases). CDR3 length: 14 residues. The germline V gene has CDR1 SGHTA and CDR2 FQGNSA. Trimming took off 8 bases at V and 1 base at J, with 14 bases between the two ends. The chain's CDR3 is CASESGTLNYGYTF. The CDR3 DNA follows: TGTGCCAGCGAATCCGGGACACTTAACTATGGCTACACCTTC.

V gene TRBV4-1 combines with J gene TRBJ2-1; 14 positions match TRBD2. Germline assignment: CDR1 MGHRA and CDR2 YSYEKL. J was trimmed by 7 bases and V by 8 bases; bases with no gene match: 10. This CDR3 contains 16 residues. The CDR3 nucleotides are TGCGCCAGCGGGCTCGGGACTAGCGGGAGTTCAAATGAGCAGTTCTTC. Translating it yields CASGLGTSGSSNEQFF.